This TCR beta chain was obtained from a study of PD-1 blockade in classical Hodgkin lymphoma. General study points: Newly diagnosed patients were reported to exhibit reduced baseline TCR diversity relative to healthy donors. Significantly greater TCR diversity emerged by C4D1 in CD4+ cells but not CD8+ cells. Patients newly diagnosed and complete responders had comparable baseline diversity.

As regards this clone: What it binds is not known.

In every patient, relapse followed autologous stem cell transplantation, while exposure to brentuximab vedotin differed. The patients, who had relapsed/refractory classical Hodgkin lymphoma, achieved best responses of complete response, partial response or progressive disease. Assay: immunoSEQ multiplex PCR; the TCRdb copy retains only in-frame clones and omits some. This sample has about 97,000 clones, with 75% to 90% found just once. The origin of this receptor is a human donor with classical Hodgkin lymphoma. The sequences come from peripheral blood mononuclear cells (PBMCs), collected at baseline.

CDR3 coding DNA: TGTGCCAGCTCACCGGGACAGCCCTACGAGCAGTACTTC. This sequence encodes CASSPGQPYEQYF. The rearrangement joins TRBV18 to TRBJ2-7; 7 positions match TRBD1. This CDR3 is built from 13 residues. The V gene end was trimmed by 3 bases and the J gene end by 2 bases; junction bases not matched to a gene: 1. The germline CDR1 and CDR2 sequences are KGHSH and LQKENI.